This is a list of T cell receptor beta chains from one sample in a study of shared clonotypes between healthy human individuals. Here immunoSEQ multiplex PCR was the method, and the copy in TCRdb shows in-frame clones only, minus some. The sample holds roughly 700,000 clones, about 90% seen once. The sample was memory CD8+ T cells from PBMCs. These receptors were collected from a man between 18 and 29 years old in good health. Some clones in this sample may be carry-over from other donors' samples. The CDR3 runs from the conserved cysteine through the conserved F or W. The D gene is left open where the match is weak. Clone size is not always given. Where it is, it says once, few, many or a class for expanded clones.

J | V | D | size | CDR3 | DNA
TRBJ1-2 | TRBV19 | . | . | CASSVQQGRNGYTF | TGTGCCAGTAGCGTTCAACAGGGCCGTAATGGCTACACCTTC
TRBJ1-5 | TRBV7-9 | TRBD1 | . | CASSLGQGDDQPQHF | TGTGCCAGCAGCTTAGGGCAGGGGGACGATCAGCCCCAGCATTTT
TRBJ1-2 | TRBV6-1 | . | . | CASSAGPTPAYGYTF | TGTGCCAGCAGCGCCGGGCCAACTCCGGCCTATGGCTACACCTTC
TRBJ1-1 | TRBV2 | . | . | CASSEWLGENTEAFF | TGTGCCAGCAGTGAATGGTTGGGAGAAAACACTGAAGCTTTCTTT
TRBJ2-7 | TRBV4-3 | TRBD1 | . | CASSRNLGRDRVYEQYF | TGCGCCAGCAGCCGAAATTTGGGACGAGACAGGGTTTACGAGCAGTACTTC
TRBJ1-4 | TRBV25-1 | . | . | CASSESEGSREKLFF | TGTGCCAGCAGTGAATCTGAGGGTTCTAGGGAAAAACTGTTTTTT
TRBJ1-5 | TRBV27 | . | . | CASSLYVDSDQPQHF | TGTGCCAGCAGTTTATACGTGGACAGTGATCAGCCCCAGCATTTT
TRBJ1-1 | TRBV6-1 | . | once | CASSVSYRADTEAFF | TGTGCCAGCAGTGTATCTTACAGGGCGGACACTGAAGCTTTCTTT
TRBJ1-2 | TRBV9 | TRBD1 | . | CASSASGTGAWGYTF | TGTGCCAGCAGCGCCTCCGGGACAGGCGCTTGGGGCTACACCTTC
TRBJ1-1 | TRBV19 | . | . | CASSLRLPQDTEAFF | TGTGCCAGTAGTCTGCGACTGCCCCAAGACACTGAAGCTTTCTTT
TRBJ2-1 | TRBV5-1 | . | . | CASSLELYEEQFF | TGCGCCAGCAGCTTGGAACTGTACGAGGAGCAGTTCTTC
TRBJ2-3 | TRBV27 | . | . | CASSWLGSTDTQYF | TGTGCCAGCAGTTGGCTAGGGAGCACAGATACGCAGTATTTT
TRBJ2-7 | TRBV11-2 | . | once | CASSPAGTSWEQYF | TGTGCCAGCAGCCCAGCCGGGACGTCTTGGGAGCAGTACTTC
TRBJ1-5 | TRBV4-1 | . | once | CASSEDAENQPQHF | TGCGCCAGCAGCGAGGACGCGGAGAATCAGCCCCAGCATTTT
TRBJ2-3 | TRBV4-1 | . | . | CASSPSFGGGTDTQYF | TGCGCCAGCAGCCCGTCATTTGGGGGAGGCACAGATACGCAGTATTTT
TRBJ1-2 | TRBV5-1 | . | . | CASSLGGEDGYTF | TGCGCCAGCAGCTTGGGAGGGGAAGATGGCTACACCTTC
TRBJ2-7 | TRBV6-1 | . | few | CASSVTGAYEQYF | TGTGCCAGCAGTGTGACAGGTGCCTACGAGCAGTACTTC
TRBJ2-1 | TRBV27 | TRBD2 | . | CASSPGGLAGPYNEQFF | TGTGCCAGCAGTCCAGGGGGACTAGCGGGACCCTACAATGAGCAGTTCTTC
TRBJ2-1 | TRBV10-3 | TRBD2 | . | CAISELKAGVDNEQFF | TGTGCCATCAGTGAATTAAAGGCGGGAGTAGATAATGAGCAGTTCTTC
TRBJ2-3 | TRBV7-6 | . | . | CASSLVFRGGADTQYF | TGTGCCAGCAGCTTAGTCTTTAGAGGAGGCGCAGATACGCAGTATTTT
TRBJ2-7 | TRBV10-3 | TRBD2 | . | CAISGEAGGWSVNHEQYF | TGTGCCATCAGTGGGGAGGCGGGAGGTTGGTCTGTTAATCACGAGCAGTACTTC
TRBJ2-5 | TRBV5-4 | . | . | CASSLIAVQETQYF | TGTGCCAGCAGCTTGATAGCGGTTCAAGAGACCCAGTACTTC